This paragraph covers one T cell receptor (beta chain) sequence. The antigen it recognizes is unknown. It has no much larger one-base neighbor in the sample; base qualities were not kept. The cysteine opens and the phenylalanine closes a CDR3 of 11 amino acids. The CDR3 DNA has 33 bases and is translated from base 1. CDR1 and CDR2 are read off the germline V gene as MGHDK and SYGVNS. Trimming at the junction amounts to 4 bases on V and 1 base on J, and the germline ends lie 1 base apart. This sample is drawn from a study of OX40 agonist ivuxolimab in advanced cancers. Concerning the study at large: Ivuxolimab was an agonistic, fully human IgG2 monoclonal antibody directed against OX40 (CD134), a costimulatory receptor. Peripheral TCRbeta sequencing was intended to test whether TCR sequence diversity was altered and clonal T-cell expansion was caused by ivuxolimab. Of the 50 or so patients in dose escalation, approximately 20 had hepatocellular carcinoma, approximately 15 had melanoma, 9 had renal cell carcinoma and 9 had head and neck cancer. Partial responses were achieved by three dose-escalation patients, of whom one had hepatocellular carcinoma and two had cutaneous melanoma. Intravenous ivuxolimab was administered to patients every 2 weeks at six dose levels: 0.01, 0.1, 0.3, 1.5, 3 and 10 mg/kg. In the dose-escalation cohort, 82.7% of patients were male, and the mean age was around 60 years, with a range of about 20 to 79. Patients were allowed to have had prior anti-PD-1, anti-PD-L1 or anti-CTLA-4 therapy, and approximately 40% of the dose-escalation patients had been treated with checkpoint inhibitors. The paper describes the monotherapy dose-escalation part (N of about 47 patients) of the phase I trial of ivuxolimab.

The trial excluded patients who had a history of autoimmune disease or who were on systemic immunosuppression. Peripheral blood for TCR sequencing was collected from all dose cohorts at baseline, on cycle 4 day 1, and on cycle 7 day 1. Samples came from an open-label, multicenter, first-in-human phase I dose-escalation trial of ivuxolimab. Adults with locally advanced or metastatic melanoma, renal cell carcinoma, hepatocellular carcinoma or head and neck squamous cell carcinoma were enrolled in the trial. Before TCR sequencing, CD4+ T cells and CD8+ T cells from peripheral blood were sorted into separate populations. What the study reported, not specific to this receptor: Partial responders in the 0.1-3.0 mg/kg groups had among the lowest normalized peripheral clonal expansion, especially among CD8+ T cells. The antigen specificity of the clonally expanded peripheral T cells was not determined. Low levels of normalized T-cell clonal expansion were also shown by some nonresponding patients. After ivuxolimab, expanded clones were on average more numerous among CD8+ T cells than among CD4+ T cells. Clonal expansion of both CD4+ and CD8+ blood T cells was observed from baseline to week 6 at doses 0.1 to 3.0 mg/kg.

Genomic DNA was isolated from the sorted cells so that the TCRbeta CDR3 region could be sequenced. The immunoSEQ Assay was used for sequencing of TCRbeta CDR3 regions. TCRdb mirrors the immuneACCESS table, restricted to in-frame sequences. Some clones are absent from its copies; in checked studies, under half trace to an unresolved V gene, and the reason for the others is unknown. Recorded for this sample are some 150,000 clones; 90% of them occurred a single time. Around 0.99% of the sample comes from the top ten. The rearranged segments are TRBV25-1 and TRBJ2-5; the D gene is unclear. Sequencing was performed on CD4+ or CD8+ T cells sorted from blood, taken in a trial of the OX40 agonist ivuxolimab. The sequence was collected from an adult with an advanced solid tumor such as melanoma, head and neck, liver or kidney cancer. The bases are TGTGCCAGCAGTGGCCAAGAGACCCAGTACTTC. The resulting protein is CASSGQETQYF.